In this sample, the clone carrying this T cell receptor beta chain turned up once. Its antigen is unidentified. 13 Jbeta primers and 60 Vbeta primers were used for the PCR. Using immunoSEQ multiplex PCR, the repertoire was profiled, and TCRdb retains in-frame clones only, with some absent. Of around 160,000 clones listed, around 72% are singletons. The sample belongs to a study of cytomegalovirus exposure and HLA in healthy donors. Study-level results: Excluded: some indistinguishable V segments such as TRBV6-2 and TRBV6-3. HLA-A and HLA-B allele assignments for most subjects were reportedly predicted accurately using TCR beta sequences.

V shed 5 bases, J shed 5 bases, and the junction held 4 bases outside the gene matches. Germline V gives CDR1 LGHNT, CDR2 FRNRAP. This CDR3 has 15 residues. The TCR sequence derives from a man over 45 in good health and CMV-seronegative. The chain couples TRBV12-5 to TRBJ2-1, with 12 positions matching TRBD1. Sequenced input: PBMCs. This CDR3 is CASGPGQGAHNEQFF. The CDR3 nucleotides are TGTGCTAGTGGTCCGGGACAGGGGGCACACAATGAGCAGTTCTTC.